Listed here are 3 T cell receptor beta chains from one sample, sequenced in a study of CD8+ T cells in alopecia areata. Isolated RNA was reverse transcribed into cDNA used as the sequencing template. Libraries were prepared by immunoSEQ multiplex PCR; TCRdb keeps only in-frame clonotypes and omits some of them. The sample carries 190,000 or so clones, about 60% recorded once. The treatment denotes: oral pan-JAK inhibitor, 5-10 mg twice daily. Specimen: CD4+ T cells sorted from blood, collected at week 4, from a patient treated with tofacitinib. These receptors came from a human donor with alopecia areata.

The V gene is TRBV27, the J gene TRBJ1-6; no clear D. Germline V gene sequence: CDR1 MNHEY, CDR2 SMNVEV (reference sequence). V was clipped by 2 bases and J by 1 base, with 3 bases between them. The CDR3 runs 14 residues. The CDR3, as DNA: TGTGCCAGCAGTTTAGGTTCCTATAATTCACCCCTCCACTTT. Translated: CASSLGSYNSPLHF.

The chain has TRBV29-1 and TRBJ1-2; 7 nucleotides align to TRBD1. CDR1 SQVTM and CDR2 ANQGSEA come from the germline V gene. This CDR3 is built from 13 residues. V gave up 3 bases and J gave up 7 bases; unmatched junction bases: 8. CDR3 sequence: CSVEGQRRSGYTF. For the CDR3, the DNA is TGCAGCGTTGAGGGACAGAGGAGGAGTGGCTACACCTTC.

This rearrangement joins TRBV30 to TRBJ2-1; 8 bases map to TRBD2. Germline V gene lookup returns CDR1 GTSNPN and CDR2 SVGIG (reference sequence). The ends lost 1 base at V and 0 bases at J; junction bases unmatched: 5. The CDR3 spans 16 residues. Written as DNA, the CDR3 is TGTGCCTGGAGTGGTTTCACTAGCGGCTCCTACAATGAGCAGTTCTTC. This gives the protein CAWSGFTSGSYNEQFF.